The 7 T cell receptor beta chains presented below share a single source sample, sequenced in a study of shared clonotypes between healthy human individuals. Profiling relied on immunoSEQ multiplex PCR, and the TCRdb table lists in-frame clones only, not all of them. The sample lists about a million clones, around 77% occurring once. The sample comprised memory CD4+ T cells from PBMCs. Subset defined: CD45RA-negative fraction. The receptors derive from a man between 18 and 29 years old in good health. Some clones in this sample may be carry-over from other donors' samples.

The chain links TRBV4-1 to TRBJ2-2, with D perhaps TRBD2 (5 bases). CDR3 length: 16 residues. The germline gives CDR1 MGHRA, CDR2 YSYEKL. V dropped 0 bases and J dropped 4 bases, with 12 bases sitting between them. The DNA of the CDR3 is TGCGCCAGCAGCCAAGATAGAGTTGCGGGCACCGGGGAGCTGTTTTTT. Amino acid sequence: CASSQDRVAGTGELFF.

With regard to this clone: This could be a read error, since a much larger clone is one nucleotide away. Other DNA sequences in this sample translate to the same CDR3. The rearrangement uses TRBV7-6 and TRBJ2-7; D may be TRBD2 (5 bases). Germline CDR1 is SGHVS and CDR2 is FNYEAQ. The CDR3 is 13 amino acids. Trimming removed 3 bases from V and 2 bases from J, with 8 bases in between. The CDR3 bases are TGTGCCAGCAGCTTCCCCGGGGCCTACGAGCAGTACTTC. This codes for CASSFPGAYEQYF.

The rearrangement links TRBV5-8 to TRBJ2-5; 7 bases agree with TRBD1. Germline CDR1 SGHTS, CDR2 YDEGEE. CDR3 length: 13 amino acids. Trimming took 4 bases from V and 4 from J; bases not matched to a gene: 4. The CDR3 loop is CASSTWDRETQYF. The CDR3 coding sequence is TGTGCCAGCAGCACCTGGGACAGAGAGACCCAGTACTTC.

This chain links TRBV7-9 with TRBJ2-2; D is uncertain. Germline V lookup: CDR1 SEHNR, CDR2 FQNEAQ (reference sequence). Trimming shortened V by 10 bases and J by 7 bases, and 7 bases separated the two germline ends. This CDR3 region has 10 residues. DNA of the CDR3: TGTGCCACCGGTATCGGGGAGCTGTTTTTT. It specifies CATGIGELFF.

This chain uses TRBV28 with TRBJ2-7, with 7 bases identical to TRBD2. J lost 2 bases, V lost 6 bases, and 4 bases had no gene match. Germline CDR1 reads MDHEN; CDR2 reads SYDVKM. The CDR3 contains 13 residues. The CDR3 DNA reads TGTGCCAGCAGGGGGGGGAGAGCCTACGAGCAGTACTTC. The encoded protein is CASRGGRAYEQYF. The variable domain in full, completed from reference TRBV28 and TRBJ2-7, reads DVKVTQSSRYLVKRTGEKVFLECVQDMDHENMFWYRQDPGLGLRLIYFSYDVKMKEKGDIPEGYSVSREKKERFSLILESASTNQTSMYLCASRGGRAYEQYFGPGTRLTVT.

The chain employs TRBV9 and TRBJ2-5, with 7 bases lining up with TRBD1. Germline CDR1 reads SGDLS; CDR2 reads YYNGEE. With V trimmed by 2 bases and J by 5 bases, 3 bases remained unmatched. This CDR3 contains 13 residues. CDR3 in DNA: TGTGCCAGCAGCGTGGGACAGTTGGAGACCCAGTACTTC. This sequence encodes CASSVGQLETQYF.

The J gene is TRBJ2-7, the V gene TRBV30; 13 nucleotides align to TRBD2. V dropped 0 bases and J dropped 6; count of bases not matched to a gene: 5. The CDR3 has 15 amino acids. CDR1 and CDR2 (germline): GTSNPN, SVGIG (reference sequence). The CDR3 is CAWSVRTSGSREQYF. CDR3 nucleotides: TGTGCCTGGAGTGTACGGACTAGCGGGAGTCGCGAGCAGTACTTC.